Listed below are T cell receptor beta chains from one sample, sequenced in a study of regulatory T cells in long-lasting Graves disease. TCRdb fed the multiplex PCR reads into MiXCR, producing one record per CDR3 protein. The sample contains around 460,000 distinct CDR3 sequences, less than 25% of which appear only once. The sequences come from peripheral blood mononuclear cells (PBMCs), collected when the disease was refractory, from a patient treated with antithyroid drugs. All receptors derive from a female donor with Graves disease. CDR3s leave out the opening cysteine and the closing phenylalanine or tryptophan. D genes are given only for firm matches.

.	TRBV6-2/TRBV6-3	TRBJ1-1	ASSSDRSNTEAF
.	TRBV14	TRBJ2-5	ASSLDTSPRRTQY
.	TRBV7-2	TRBJ2-2	ASSLVGGADTGELF
TRBD2	TRBV7-9	TRBJ2-2	ASSLPTSGVNTGELF
.	TRBV5-1	TRBJ1-5	ASSPAGVGQPQH
.	TRBV7-6	TRBJ2-2	ASSPSPWTGELF
.	TRBV7-9	TRBJ2-2	ASSFSGQNTGELF
TRBD1	TRBV28	TRBJ2-2	ASSRRTGGTGELF
.	TRBV28	TRBJ1-3	ASSFWQGGLNTIY
.	TRBV7-2	TRBJ2-2	ASSPDYNTGELF
.	TRBV12-3/TRBV12-4	TRBJ1-1	ASSLGGTNTEAF
TRBD1	TRBV29-1	TRBJ1-5	SVSGTGDQPQH
.	TRBV10-3	TRBJ2-7	AISVGDEQY
TRBD2	TRBV2	TRBJ2-1	ASSKNLAGGNNEQF
.	TRBV11-2	TRBJ2-2	ASSRAGVTGELF
TRBD1	TRBV29-1	TRBJ1-3	SAYNRGTHSGNTIY
.	TRBV12-3/TRBV12-4	TRBJ1-4	ASSLRQFRNEKLF
TRBD2	TRBV3-1	TRBJ2-7	ASSLGLAGFEQY
TRBD1	TRBV7-8	TRBJ1-2	ASSLTGQGYT
.	TRBV3-1	TRBJ2-2	ASSQASTTGELF
TRBD1	TRBV5-5	TRBJ1-1	ASSLDRDRAF
TRBD1	TRBV29-1	TRBJ2-5	SVESTGGETQY
.	TRBV4-2	TRBJ2-3	ASSPVVGGPDTQY
.	TRBV6-2/TRBV6-3	TRBJ2-2	ASSSTIPELF
.	TRBV28	TRBJ1-5	ASSLGGFAYSNQPQH
.	TRBV9	TRBJ2-4	ASSVGQAKNIQY
TRBD2	TRBV7-9	TRBJ2-7	ASSSRGVWEQY
.	TRBV6-1	TRBJ2-7	ASSPGHGTYEQY